Detailed here is one T cell receptor (beta chain). The antigen remains undetermined. This entry is derived from a study of long-term antiretroviral therapy in people with HIV. Overall study: By about a decade, the earliest samples predate the 2015 immediate-ART recommendation. Study-wide findings and caveats: Documentation of ART adherence, viral resistance or therapy changes was absent. Despite increasing after ART, diversity remained lower than that of transplant donor controls.

Going into DNA extraction, samples held about 1-10 million cryopreserved PBMC. Germline V lookup: CDR1 SGHKS, CDR2 YYEKEE (reference sequence). Trimming shortened V by 0 bases and J by 7 bases, and 8 bases separated the two germline ends. This CDR3 region has 13 residues. The libraries were made with immunoSEQ v3.0 at survey level. Sequenced by immunoSEQ multiplex PCR; TCRdb stores in-frame clones only, minus some. The repertoire includes 30,000 to 40,000 clones, 90% to 95% of them detected once, and around 3.8% sits in the top ten. The origin of this receptor is a woman aged 45-59 years with HIV. This specimen consisted of unsorted PBMCs, obtained around 5 years after starting antiretroviral therapy. The rearrangement joins TRBV5-5 to TRBJ1-5; unclear D gene. CDR3 in DNA: TGTGCCAGCAGCTTGGACAGTGAGCAGCCCCAGCATTTT. This sequence encodes CASSLDSEQPQHF.